The source of this TCR beta chain is a study of T-cell reconstitution after alpha-beta-depleted transplantation in children. A library of TCRbeta sequences, prepared with unique molecular identifiers, was generated. TCRdb re-analysed the PCR reads in MiXCR, keeping a single row per CDR3 protein. The sample lists roughly 300,000 distinct CDR3 sequences; 9.9% were seen once. This clonotype has at least ten counts. The length of the CDR3 is 14 residues. CDR1 is SGHVS, CDR2 FQNEAQ, per germline. V lost 1 base and J 4 bases, leaving 9 bases between the germline ends. This TCR was recovered from a human donor who donated a stem cell graft to a child with SCID. The source material was PBMCs from the stem cell graft donor, sampled from the stem cell graft. The chain employs TRBV7-8 and TRBJ2-3; a possible D gene is TRBD2 (5 bases). CDR3 loop: CASSLVGVPDTQYF. The CDR3 coding sequence is TGTGCCAGCAGCTTAGTCGGGGTCCCAGATACGCAGTATTTT.